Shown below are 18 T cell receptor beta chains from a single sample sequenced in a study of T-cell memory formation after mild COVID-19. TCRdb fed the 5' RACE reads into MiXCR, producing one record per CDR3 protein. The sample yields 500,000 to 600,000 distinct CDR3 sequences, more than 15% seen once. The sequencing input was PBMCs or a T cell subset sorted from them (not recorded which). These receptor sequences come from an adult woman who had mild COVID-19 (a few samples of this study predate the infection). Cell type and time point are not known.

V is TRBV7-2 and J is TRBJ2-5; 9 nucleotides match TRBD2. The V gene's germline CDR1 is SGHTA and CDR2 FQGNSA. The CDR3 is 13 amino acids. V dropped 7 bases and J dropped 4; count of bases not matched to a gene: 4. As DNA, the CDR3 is TGTGCCAGCAAGGTAGCGGGGGCAGAGACCCAGTACTTC. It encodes CASKVAGAETQYF.

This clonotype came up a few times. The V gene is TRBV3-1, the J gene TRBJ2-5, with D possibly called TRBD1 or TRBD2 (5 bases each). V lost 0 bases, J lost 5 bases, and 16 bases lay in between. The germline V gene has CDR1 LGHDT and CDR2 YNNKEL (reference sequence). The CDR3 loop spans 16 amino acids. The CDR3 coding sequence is TGTGCCAGCAGCCAAGATAGGGGATTACGGAGGGAGACCCAGTACTTC. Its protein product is CASSQDRGLRRETQYF.

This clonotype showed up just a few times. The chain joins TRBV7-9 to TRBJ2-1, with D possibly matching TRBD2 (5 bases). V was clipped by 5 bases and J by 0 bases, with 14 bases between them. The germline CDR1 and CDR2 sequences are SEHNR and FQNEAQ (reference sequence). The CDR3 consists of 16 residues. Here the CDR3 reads CASSPDEGSSYNEQFF. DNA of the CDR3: TGTGCCAGCAGCCCCGATGAGGGAAGCTCCTACAATGAGCAGTTCTTC.

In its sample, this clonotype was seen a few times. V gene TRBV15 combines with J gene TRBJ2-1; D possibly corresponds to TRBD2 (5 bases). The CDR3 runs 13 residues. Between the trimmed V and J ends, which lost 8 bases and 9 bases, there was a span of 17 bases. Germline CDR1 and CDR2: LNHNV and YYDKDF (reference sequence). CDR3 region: CATRVDYSAEQFF. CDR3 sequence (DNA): TGTGCCACCCGGGTTGACTACTCAGCTGAGCAGTTCTTC.

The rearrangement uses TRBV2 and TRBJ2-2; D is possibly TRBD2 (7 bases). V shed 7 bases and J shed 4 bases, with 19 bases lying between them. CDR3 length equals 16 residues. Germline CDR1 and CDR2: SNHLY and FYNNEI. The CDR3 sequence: CASIPRGEGLTGELFF. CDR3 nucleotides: TGTGCCAGCATCCCTAGGGGGGAGGGCCTCACCGGGGAGCTGTTTTTT.

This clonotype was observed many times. CDR3 in DNA: TGTGCCAGCAGCACGGAGGAACCACTAAGGGGCTACACCTTC. Its translation: CASSTEEPLRGYTF. This chain joins TRBV7-9 and TRBJ1-2; unclear D gene. V lost 5 bases and J 8 bases, leaving 18 bases between the germline ends. Germline values: CDR1 SEHNR, CDR2 FQNEAQ (reference sequence). The CDR3 consists of 14 residues.

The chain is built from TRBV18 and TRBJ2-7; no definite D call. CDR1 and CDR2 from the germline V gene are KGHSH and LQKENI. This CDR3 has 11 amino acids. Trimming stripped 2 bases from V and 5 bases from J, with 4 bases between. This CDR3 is CASSPWHEQYF. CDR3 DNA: TGTGCCAGCTCACCATGGCACGAGCAGTACTTC. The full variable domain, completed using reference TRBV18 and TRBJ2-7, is NAGVMQNPRHLVRRRGQEARLRCSPMKGHSHVYWYRQLPEEGLKFMVYLQKENIIDESGMPKERFSAEFPKEGPSILRIQQVVRGDSAAYFCASSPWHEQYFGPGTRLTVT.

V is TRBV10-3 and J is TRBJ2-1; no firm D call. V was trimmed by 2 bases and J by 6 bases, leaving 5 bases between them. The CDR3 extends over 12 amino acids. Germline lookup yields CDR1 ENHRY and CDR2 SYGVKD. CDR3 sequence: CAISEGANEQFF. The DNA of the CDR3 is TGTGCCATCAGTGAGGGCGCCAATGAGCAGTTCTTC.

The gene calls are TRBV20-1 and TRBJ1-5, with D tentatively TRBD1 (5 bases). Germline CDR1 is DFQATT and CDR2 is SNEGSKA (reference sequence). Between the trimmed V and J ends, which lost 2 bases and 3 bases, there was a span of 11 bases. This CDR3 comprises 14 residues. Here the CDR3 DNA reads TGCAGTGCTAGATCGGGGGAACCCAATCAGCCCCAGCATTTT. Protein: CSARSGEPNQPQHF.

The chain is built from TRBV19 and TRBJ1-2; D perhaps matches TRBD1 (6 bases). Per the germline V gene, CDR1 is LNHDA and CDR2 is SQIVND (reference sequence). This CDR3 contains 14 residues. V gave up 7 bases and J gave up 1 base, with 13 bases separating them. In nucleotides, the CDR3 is TGTGCCAGTATCCCGGACAGACTTAACTATGGCTACACCTTC. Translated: CASIPDRLNYGYTF.

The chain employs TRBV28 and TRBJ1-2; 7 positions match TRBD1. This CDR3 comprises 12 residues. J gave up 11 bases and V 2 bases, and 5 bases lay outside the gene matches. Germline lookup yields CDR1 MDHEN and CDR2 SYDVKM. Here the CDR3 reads CASSLEDRSYTF. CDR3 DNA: TGTGCCAGCAGTTTAGAGGACAGGTCGTACACCTTC.

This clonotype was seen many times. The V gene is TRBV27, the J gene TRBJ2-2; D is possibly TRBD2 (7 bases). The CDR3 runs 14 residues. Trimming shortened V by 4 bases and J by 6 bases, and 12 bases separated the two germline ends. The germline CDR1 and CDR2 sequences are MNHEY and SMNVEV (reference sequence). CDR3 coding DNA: TGTGCCAGCAGTTACGGGGGGCCTTCCGGGGAGCTGTTTTTT. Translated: CASSYGGPSGELFF.

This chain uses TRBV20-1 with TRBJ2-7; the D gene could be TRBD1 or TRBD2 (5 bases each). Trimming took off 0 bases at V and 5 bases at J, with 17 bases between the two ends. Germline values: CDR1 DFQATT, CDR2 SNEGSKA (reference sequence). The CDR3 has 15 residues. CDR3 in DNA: TGCAGTGCTAGAGATCGAACCCTCGGGACGCACGAGCAGTACTTC. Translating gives CSARDRTLGTHEQYF.

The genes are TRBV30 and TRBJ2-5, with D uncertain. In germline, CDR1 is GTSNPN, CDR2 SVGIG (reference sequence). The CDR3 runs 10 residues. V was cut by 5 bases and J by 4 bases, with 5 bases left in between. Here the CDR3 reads CAWGIETQYF. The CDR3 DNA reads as TGTGCCTGGGGTATAGAGACCCAGTACTTC.

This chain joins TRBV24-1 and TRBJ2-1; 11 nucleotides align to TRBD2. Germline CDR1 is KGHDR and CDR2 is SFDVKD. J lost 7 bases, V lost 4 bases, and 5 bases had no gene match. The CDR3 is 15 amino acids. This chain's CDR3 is CATSDWTSGLNEQFF. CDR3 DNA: TGTGCCACCAGTGACTGGACTAGCGGGCTAAATGAGCAGTTCTTC.

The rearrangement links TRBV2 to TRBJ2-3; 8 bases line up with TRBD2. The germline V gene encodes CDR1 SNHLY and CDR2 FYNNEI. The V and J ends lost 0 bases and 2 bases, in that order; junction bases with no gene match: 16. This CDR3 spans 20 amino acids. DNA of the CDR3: TGTGCCAGCAGTGAAGCGACCCCTCCGGTAATAGCGGGGATCACAGATACGCAGTATTTT. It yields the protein CASSEATPPVIAGITDTQYF.

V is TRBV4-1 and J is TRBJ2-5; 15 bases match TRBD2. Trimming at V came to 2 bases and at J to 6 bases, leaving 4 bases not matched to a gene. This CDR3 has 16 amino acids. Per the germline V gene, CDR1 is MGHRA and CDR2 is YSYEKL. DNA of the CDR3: TGCGCCAGCAGCCAAAGGACTAGCGGGAGGGCCCAGACCCAGTACTTC. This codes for CASSQRTSGRAQTQYF.

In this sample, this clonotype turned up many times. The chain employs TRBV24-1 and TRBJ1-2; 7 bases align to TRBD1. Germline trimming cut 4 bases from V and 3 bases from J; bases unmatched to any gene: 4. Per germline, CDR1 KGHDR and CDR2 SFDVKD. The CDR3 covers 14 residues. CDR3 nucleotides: TGTGCCACCAGTGACCTCGGGACAGACTATGGCTACACCTTC. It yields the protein CATSDLGTDYGYTF.